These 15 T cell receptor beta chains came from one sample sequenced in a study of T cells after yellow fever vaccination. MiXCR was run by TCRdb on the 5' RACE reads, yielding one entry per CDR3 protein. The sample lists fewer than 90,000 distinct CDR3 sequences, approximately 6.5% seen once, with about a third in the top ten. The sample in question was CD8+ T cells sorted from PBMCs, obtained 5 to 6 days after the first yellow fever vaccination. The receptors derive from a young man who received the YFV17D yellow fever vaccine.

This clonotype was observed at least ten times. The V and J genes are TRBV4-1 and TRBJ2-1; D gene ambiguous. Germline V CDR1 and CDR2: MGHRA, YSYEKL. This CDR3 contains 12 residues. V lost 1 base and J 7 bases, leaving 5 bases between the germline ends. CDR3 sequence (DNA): TGCGCCAGCAGCCAAGTACAGAATGAGCAGTTCTTC. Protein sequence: CASSQVQNEQFF.

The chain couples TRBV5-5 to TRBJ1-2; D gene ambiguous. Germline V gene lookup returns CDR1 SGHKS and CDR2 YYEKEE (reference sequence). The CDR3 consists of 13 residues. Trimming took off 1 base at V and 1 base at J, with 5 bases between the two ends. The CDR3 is CASSLTDNYGYTF. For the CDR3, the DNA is TGTGCCAGCAGCTTGACAGATAACTATGGCTACACCTTC.

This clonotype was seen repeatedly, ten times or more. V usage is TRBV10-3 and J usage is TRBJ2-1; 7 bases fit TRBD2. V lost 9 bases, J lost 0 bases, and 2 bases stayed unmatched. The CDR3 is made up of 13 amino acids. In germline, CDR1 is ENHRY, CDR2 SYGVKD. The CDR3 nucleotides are TGTGCCATGGGGGGGAGCTCCTACAATGAGCAGTTCTTC. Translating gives CAMGGSSYNEQFF.

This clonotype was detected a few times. The CDR3: CSVVGTPSEQFF. CDR3 coding DNA: TGCAGCGTTGTGGGTACGCCGAGTGAGCAGTTCTTC. This chain uses TRBV29-1 with TRBJ2-1; D unresolved. The germline V and J ends were trimmed by 4 bases and 9 bases, with 13 bases remaining between them. Germline lookup yields CDR1 SQVTM and CDR2 ANQGSEA. This CDR3 is 12 amino acids long.

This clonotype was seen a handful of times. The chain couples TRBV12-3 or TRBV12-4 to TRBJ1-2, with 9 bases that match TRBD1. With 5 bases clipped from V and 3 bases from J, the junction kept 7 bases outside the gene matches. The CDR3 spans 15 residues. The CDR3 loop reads CASSDGDRDYYGYTF. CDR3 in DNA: TGTGCCAGCAGTGATGGGGACAGGGACTACTATGGCTACACCTTC.

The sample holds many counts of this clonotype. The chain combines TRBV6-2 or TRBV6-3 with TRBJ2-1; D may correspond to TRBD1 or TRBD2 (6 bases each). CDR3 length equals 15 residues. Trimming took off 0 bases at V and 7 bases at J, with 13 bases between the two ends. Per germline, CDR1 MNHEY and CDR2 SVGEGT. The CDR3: CASSYSGGTRNEQFF. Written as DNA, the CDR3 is TGTGCCAGCAGTTACTCGGGGGGCACTAGGAATGAGCAGTTCTTC.

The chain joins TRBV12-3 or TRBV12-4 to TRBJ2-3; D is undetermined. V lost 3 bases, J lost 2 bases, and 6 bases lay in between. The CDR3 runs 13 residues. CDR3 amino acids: CASSLIDTDTQYF. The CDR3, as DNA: TGTGCCAGCAGTTTGATAGACACAGATACGCAGTATTTT.

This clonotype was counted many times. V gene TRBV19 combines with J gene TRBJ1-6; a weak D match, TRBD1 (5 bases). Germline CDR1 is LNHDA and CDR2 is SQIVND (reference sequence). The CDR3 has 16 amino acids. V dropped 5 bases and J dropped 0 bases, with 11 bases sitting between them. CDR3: CASSYAGSSYNSPLHF. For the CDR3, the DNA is TGTGCCAGTAGTTACGCAGGGAGCTCCTATAATTCACCCCTCCACTTT.

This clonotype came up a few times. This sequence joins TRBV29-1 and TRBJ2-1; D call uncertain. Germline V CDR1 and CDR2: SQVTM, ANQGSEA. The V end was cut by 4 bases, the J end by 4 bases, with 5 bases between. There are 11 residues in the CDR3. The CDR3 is CSVGRYNEQFF. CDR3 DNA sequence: TGCAGCGTTGGGCGGTACAATGAGCAGTTCTTC.

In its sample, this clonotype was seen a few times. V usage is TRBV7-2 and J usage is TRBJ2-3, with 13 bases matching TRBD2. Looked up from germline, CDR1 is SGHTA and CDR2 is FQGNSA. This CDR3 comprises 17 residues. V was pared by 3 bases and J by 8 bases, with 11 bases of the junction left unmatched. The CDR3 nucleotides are TGTGCCAGCAGCTTTTCCGGGACTAGCGGGGCCTCGGGTACGCAGTATTTT. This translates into CASSFSGTSGASGTQYF. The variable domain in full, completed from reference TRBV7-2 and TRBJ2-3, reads GAGVSQSPSNKVTEKGKDVELRCDPISGHTALYWYRQSLGQGLEFLIYFQGNSAPDKSGLPSDRFSAERTGGSVSTLTIQRTQQEDSAVYLCASSFSGTSGASGTQYFGPGTRLTVL.

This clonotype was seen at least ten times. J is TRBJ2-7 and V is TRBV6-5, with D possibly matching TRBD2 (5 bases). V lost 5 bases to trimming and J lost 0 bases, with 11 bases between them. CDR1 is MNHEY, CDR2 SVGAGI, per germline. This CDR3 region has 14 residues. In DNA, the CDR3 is TGTGCCAGCAGTAACGGGGAGAGCTCCTACGAGCAGTACTTC. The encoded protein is CASSNGESSYEQYF.

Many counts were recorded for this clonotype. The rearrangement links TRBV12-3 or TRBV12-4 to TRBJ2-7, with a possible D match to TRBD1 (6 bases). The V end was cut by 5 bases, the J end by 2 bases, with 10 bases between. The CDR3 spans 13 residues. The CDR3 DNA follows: TGTGCCAGCAGTCCCGGACAGCCCTACGAGCAGTACTTC. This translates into CASSPGQPYEQYF.

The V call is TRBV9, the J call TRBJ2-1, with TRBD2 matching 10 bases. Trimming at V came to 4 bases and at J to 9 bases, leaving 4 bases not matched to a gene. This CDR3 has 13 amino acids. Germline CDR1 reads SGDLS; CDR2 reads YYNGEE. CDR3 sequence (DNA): TGTGCCAGCAGCCTTAGCGGGGGGACTGAGCAGTTCTTC. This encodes CASSLSGGTEQFF.

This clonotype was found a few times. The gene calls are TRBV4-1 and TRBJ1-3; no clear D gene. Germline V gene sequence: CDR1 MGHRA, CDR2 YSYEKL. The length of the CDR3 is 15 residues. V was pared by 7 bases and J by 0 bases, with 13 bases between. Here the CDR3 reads CASIDEQSSGNTIYF. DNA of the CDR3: TGCGCCAGCATCGATGAACAGAGCTCTGGAAACACCATATATTTT.

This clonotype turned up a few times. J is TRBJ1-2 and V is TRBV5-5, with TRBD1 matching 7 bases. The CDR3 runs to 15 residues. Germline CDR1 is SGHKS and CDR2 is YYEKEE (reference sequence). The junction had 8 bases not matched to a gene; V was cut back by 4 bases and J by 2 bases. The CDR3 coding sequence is TGTGCCAGCAGCCCAACCGGGACAGTCAACTATGGCTACACCTTC. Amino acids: CASSPTGTVNYGYTF. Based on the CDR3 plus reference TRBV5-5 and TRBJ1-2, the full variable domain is DAGVTQSPTHLIKTRGQQVTLRCSPISGHKSVSWYQQVLGQGPQFIFQYYEKEERGRGNFPDRFSARQFPNYSSELNVNALLLGDSALYLCASSPTGTVNYGYTFGSGTRLTVV.